Given below is one T cell receptor (beta chain) in context. No antigen is known for it. This entry comes from a study of identical twins. It was template switching that added a universal primer site, and there were unique molecular identifiers on the cDNA. Each CDR3 protein gets one entry after TCRdb re-called the 5' RACE reads with MiXCR. Of some 760,000 distinct CDR3 sequences listed, 15% to 20% are singletons. V was clipped by 4 bases and J by 4 bases, with 13 bases between them. Germline CDR1 and CDR2: MNHEY and SMNVEV (reference sequence). This CDR3 spans 14 amino acids. Findings of the study overall: Abundant cord blood beta clonotypes carried fewer insertions; memory repertoires showed none.

This same sample was also part of a study on T cells expressing NK-cell markers. Per that study: CD8+ T cells in over 5 donors included dominant NKG2C+ clonotypes at 1.0-7.0%.

The chain carries TRBV27 and TRBJ1-2, with D perhaps matching TRBD1 (6 bases). The source is a woman younger than 30 in good health. The sample comprised PBMCs. This chain's CDR3 is CASSSIGQPYGYTF. DNA for the CDR3: TGTGCCAGCAGTTCGATTGGACAGCCCTATGGCTACACCTTC.